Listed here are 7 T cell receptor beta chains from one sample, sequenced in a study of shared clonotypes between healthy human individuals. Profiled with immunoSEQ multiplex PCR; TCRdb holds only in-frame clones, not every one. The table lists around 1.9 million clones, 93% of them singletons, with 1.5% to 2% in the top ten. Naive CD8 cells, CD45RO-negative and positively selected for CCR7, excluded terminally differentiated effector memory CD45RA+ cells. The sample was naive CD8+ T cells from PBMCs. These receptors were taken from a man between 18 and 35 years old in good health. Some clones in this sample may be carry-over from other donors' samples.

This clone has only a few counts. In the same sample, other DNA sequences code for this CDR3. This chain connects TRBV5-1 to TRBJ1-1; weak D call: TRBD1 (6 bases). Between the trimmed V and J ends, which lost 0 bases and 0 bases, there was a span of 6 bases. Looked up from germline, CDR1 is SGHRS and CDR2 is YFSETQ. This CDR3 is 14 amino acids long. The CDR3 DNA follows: TGCGCCAGCAGCTTGGGACAGGTGAACACTGAAGCTTTCTTT. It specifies CASSLGQVNTEAFF.

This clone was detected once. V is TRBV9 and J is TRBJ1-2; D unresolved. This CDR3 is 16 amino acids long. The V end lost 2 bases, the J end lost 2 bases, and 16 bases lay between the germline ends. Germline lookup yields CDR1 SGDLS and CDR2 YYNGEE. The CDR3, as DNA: TGTGCCAGCAGCGTGTCTGCTGCCGTCGGGAACTATGGCTACACCTTC. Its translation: CASSVSAAVGNYGYTF.

CDR3 sequence: CASSPLPEQGAVGELFF. The CDR3 nucleotides are TGTGCCAGCAGCCCACTTCCGGAACAGGGGGCCGTCGGGGAGCTGTTTTTT. The chain is built from TRBV7-8 and TRBJ2-2, with 9 bases that match TRBD1. The CDR3 is 17 residues long. The trim removed 5 bases at V and 7 bases at J, leaving 14 bases unmatched. Germline lookup yields CDR1 SGHVS and CDR2 FQNEAQ.

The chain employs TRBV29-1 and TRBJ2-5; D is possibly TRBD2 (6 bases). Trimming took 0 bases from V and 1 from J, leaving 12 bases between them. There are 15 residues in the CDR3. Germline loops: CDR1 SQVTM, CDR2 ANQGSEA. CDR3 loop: CSVEERGGLQETQYF. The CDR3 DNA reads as TGCAGCGTTGAAGAAAGGGGAGGCCTCCAAGAGACCCAGTACTTC. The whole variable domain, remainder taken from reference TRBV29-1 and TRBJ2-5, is SAVISQKPSRDICQRGTSLTIQCQVDSQVTMMFWYRQQPGQSLTLIATANQGSEATYESGFVIDKFPISRPNLTFSTLTVSNMSPEDSSIYLCSVEERGGLQETQYFGPGTRLLVL.

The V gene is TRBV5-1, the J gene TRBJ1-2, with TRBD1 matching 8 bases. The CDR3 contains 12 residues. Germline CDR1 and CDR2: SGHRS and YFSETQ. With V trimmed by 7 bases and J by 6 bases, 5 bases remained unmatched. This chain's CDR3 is CASGQGADGYTF. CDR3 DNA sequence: TGCGCCAGCGGTCAGGGGGCGGATGGCTACACCTTC.

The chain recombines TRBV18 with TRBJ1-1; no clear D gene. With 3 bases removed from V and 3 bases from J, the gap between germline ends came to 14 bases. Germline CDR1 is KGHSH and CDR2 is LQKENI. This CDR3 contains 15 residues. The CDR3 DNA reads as TGTGCCAGCTCACCTGAACTCTCCCTGGACACTGAAGCTTTCTTT. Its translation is CASSPELSLDTEAFF.

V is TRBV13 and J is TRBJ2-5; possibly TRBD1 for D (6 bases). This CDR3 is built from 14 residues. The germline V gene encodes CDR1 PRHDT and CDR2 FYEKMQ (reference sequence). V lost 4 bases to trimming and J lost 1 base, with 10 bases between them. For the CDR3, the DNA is TGTGCCAGCAGCTCGCAGGGGATCCAAGAGACCCAGTACTTC. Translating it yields CASSSQGIQETQYF.